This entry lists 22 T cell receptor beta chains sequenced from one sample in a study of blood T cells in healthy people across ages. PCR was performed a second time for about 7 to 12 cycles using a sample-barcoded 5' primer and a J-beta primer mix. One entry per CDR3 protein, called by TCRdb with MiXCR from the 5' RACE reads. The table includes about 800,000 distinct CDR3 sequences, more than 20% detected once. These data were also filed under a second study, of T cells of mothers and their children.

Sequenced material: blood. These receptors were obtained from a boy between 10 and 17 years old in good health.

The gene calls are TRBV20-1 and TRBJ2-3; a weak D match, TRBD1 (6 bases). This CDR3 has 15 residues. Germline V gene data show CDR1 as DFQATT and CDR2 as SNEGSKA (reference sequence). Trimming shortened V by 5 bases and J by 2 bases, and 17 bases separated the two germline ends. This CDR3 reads CSARKGDRSTDTQYF. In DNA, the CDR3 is TGCAGTGCTCGGAAGGGTGACAGGTCCACAGATACGCAGTATTTT.

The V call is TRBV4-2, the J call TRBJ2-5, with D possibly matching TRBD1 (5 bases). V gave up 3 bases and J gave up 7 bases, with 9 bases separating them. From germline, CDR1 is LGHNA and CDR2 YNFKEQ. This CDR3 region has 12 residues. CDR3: CASSHEGVTQYF. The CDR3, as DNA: TGTGCCAGCAGCCACGAAGGGGTGACCCAGTACTTC.

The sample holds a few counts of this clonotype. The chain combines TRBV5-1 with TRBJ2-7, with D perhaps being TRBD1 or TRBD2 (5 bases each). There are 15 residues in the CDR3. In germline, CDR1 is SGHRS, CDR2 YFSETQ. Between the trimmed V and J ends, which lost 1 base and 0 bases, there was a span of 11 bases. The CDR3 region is CASSLTGTDSYEQYF. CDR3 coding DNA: TGCGCCAGCAGCTTGACCGGGACGGACTCCTACGAGCAGTACTTC. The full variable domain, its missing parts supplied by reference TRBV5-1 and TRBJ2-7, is KAGVTQTPRYLIKTRGQQVTLSCSPISGHRSVSWYQQTPGQGLQFLFEYFSETQRNKGNFPGRFSGRQFSNSRSEMNVSTLELGDSALYLCASSLTGTDSYEQYFGPGTRLTVT.

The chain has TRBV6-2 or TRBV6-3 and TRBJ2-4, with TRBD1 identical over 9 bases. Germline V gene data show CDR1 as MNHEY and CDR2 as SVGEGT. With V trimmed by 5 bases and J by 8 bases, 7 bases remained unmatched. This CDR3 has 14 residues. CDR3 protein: CASSPRTGVHIQYF. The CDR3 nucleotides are TGTGCCAGCAGTCCTCGGACAGGGGTCCACATTCAGTACTTC.

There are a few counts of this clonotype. CDR3 sequence: CASSQDSTERYGYTF. CDR3 nucleotides: TGTGCCAGCAGCCAAGATAGTACCGAGCGCTATGGCTACACCTTC. The chain has TRBV14 and TRBJ1-2; D not resolved. V shed 0 bases and J shed 4 bases, with 12 bases lying between them. The V gene's germline CDR1 is SGHDN and CDR2 FVKESK. The length of the CDR3 is 15 residues.

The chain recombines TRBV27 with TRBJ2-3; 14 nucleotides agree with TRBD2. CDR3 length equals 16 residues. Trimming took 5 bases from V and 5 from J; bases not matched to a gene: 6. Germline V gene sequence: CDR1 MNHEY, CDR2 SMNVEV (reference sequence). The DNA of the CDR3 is TGTGCCAGCAGTACAACCGGGACTAGCGGGGGAGATACGCAGTATTTT. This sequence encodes CASSTTGTSGGDTQYF.

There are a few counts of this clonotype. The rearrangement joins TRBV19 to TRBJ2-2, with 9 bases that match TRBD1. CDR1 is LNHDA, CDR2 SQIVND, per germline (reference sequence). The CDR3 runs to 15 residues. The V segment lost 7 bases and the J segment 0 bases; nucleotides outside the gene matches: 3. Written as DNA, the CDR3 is TGTGCCAGTATCCGACAGGGGGCGAACACCGGGGAGCTGTTTTTT. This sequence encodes CASIRQGANTGELFF.

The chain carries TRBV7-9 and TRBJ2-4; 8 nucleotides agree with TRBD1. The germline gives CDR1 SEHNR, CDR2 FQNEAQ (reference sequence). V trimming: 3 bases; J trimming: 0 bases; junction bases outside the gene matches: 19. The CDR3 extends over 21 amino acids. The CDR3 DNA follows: TGTGCCAGCAGCTTTGGAGACAGGGGCGAAGTGTCGCCACTAGCCAAAAACATTCAGTACTTC. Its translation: CASSFGDRGEVSPLAKNIQYF.

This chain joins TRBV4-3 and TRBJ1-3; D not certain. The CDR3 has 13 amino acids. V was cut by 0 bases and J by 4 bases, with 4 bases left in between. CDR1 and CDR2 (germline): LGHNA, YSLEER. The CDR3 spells CASSQDWGNTIYF. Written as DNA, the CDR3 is TGCGCCAGCAGCCAAGATTGGGGAAACACCATATATTTT.

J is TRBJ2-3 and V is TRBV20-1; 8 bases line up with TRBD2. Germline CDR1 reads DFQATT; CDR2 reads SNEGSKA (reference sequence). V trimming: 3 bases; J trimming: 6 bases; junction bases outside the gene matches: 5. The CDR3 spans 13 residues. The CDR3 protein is CSARPGRADTQYF. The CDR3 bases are TGCAGTGCTAGGCCCGGGAGGGCCGATACGCAGTATTTT.

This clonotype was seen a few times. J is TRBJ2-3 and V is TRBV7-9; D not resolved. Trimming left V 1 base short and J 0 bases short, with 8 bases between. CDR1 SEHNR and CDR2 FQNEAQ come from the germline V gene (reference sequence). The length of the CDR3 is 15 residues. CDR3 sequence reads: CASSLEGWSTDTQYF. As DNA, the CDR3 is TGTGCCAGCAGCTTAGAAGGTTGGAGCACAGATACGCAGTATTTT. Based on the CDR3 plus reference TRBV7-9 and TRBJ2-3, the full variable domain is DTGVSQNPRHKITKRGQNVTFRCDPISEHNRLYWYRQTLGQGPEFLTYFQNEAQLEKSRLLSDRFSAERPKGSFSTLEIQRTEQGDSAMYLCASSLEGWSTDTQYFGPGTRLTVL.

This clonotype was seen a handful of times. CDR3 region: CASLTGTVGTQYF. Here the CDR3 DNA reads TGTGCCAGCCTGACAGGGACGGTGGGGACCCAGTACTTC. The chain joins TRBV2 to TRBJ2-5, with TRBD1 identical over 7 bases. The CDR3 length is 13 residues. Germline lookup yields CDR1 SNHLY and CDR2 FYNNEI. The ends lost 8 bases at V and 7 bases at J; junction bases unmatched: 10.

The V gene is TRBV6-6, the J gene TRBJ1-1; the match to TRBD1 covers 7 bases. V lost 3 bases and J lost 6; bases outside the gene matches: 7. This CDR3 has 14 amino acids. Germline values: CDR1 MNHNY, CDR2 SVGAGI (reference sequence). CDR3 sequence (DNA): TGTGCCAGCAGTTATACAGGGGTAATTTCTGAAGCTTTCTTT. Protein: CASSYTGVISEAFF.

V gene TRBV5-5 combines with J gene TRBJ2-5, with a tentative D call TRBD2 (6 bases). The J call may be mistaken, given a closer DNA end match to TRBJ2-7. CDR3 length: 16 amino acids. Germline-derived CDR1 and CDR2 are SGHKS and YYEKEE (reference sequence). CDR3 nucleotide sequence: TGTGCCAGCAGCCCCCTGGATGTAACGGGGGACTACGAGCAGTACTTC. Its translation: CASSPLDVTGDYEQYF.

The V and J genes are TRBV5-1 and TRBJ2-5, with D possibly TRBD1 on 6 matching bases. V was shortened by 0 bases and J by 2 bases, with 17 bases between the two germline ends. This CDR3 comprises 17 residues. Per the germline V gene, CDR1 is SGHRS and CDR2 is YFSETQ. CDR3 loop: CASSLGVDSWGQETQYF. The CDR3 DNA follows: TGCGCCAGCAGCTTGGGAGTGGACAGCTGGGGGCAAGAGACCCAGTACTTC.

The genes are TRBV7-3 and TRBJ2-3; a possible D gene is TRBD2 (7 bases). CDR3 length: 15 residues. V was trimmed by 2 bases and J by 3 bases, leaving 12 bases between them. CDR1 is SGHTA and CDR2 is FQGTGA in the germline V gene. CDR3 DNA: TGTGCCAGCAGCTTAGGGGGGGCGCGGACAGATACGCAGTATTTT. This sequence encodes CASSLGGARTDTQYF.

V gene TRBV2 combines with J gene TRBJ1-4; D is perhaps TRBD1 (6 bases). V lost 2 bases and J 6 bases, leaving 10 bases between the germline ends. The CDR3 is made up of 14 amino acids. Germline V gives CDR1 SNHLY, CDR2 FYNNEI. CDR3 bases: TGTGCCAGCAGTGAAAACGAGGGGGATGAAAAACTGTTTTTT. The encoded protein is CASSENEGDEKLFF.

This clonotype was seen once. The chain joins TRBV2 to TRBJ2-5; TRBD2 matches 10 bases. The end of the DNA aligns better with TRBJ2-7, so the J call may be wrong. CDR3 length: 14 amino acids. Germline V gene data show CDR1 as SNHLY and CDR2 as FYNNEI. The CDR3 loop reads CASSILAGWDEQYF. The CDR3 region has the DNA TGTGCCAGCAGTATACTAGCGGGGTGGGACGAGCAGTACTTC.

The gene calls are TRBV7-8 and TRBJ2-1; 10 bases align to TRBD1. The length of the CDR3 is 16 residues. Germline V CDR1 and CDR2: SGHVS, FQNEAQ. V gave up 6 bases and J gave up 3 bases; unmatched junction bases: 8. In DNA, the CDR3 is TGTGCCAGCAGTTGGTCCGGGACAGGGGACTACAATGAGCAGTTCTTC. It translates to CASSWSGTGDYNEQFF.

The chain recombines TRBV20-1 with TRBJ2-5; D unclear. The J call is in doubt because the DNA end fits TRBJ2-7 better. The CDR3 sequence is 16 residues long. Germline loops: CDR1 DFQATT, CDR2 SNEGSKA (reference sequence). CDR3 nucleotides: TGCAGTGCTAGAGATGCGAAGACGGAGTCCTCCTACGAGCAGTACTTC. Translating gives CSARDAKTESSYEQYF.

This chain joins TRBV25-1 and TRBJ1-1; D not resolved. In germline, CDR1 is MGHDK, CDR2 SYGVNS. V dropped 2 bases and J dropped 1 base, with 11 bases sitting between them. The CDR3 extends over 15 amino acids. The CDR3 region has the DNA TGTGCCAGCAGTGAAATGGGCCGTACGAACACTGAAGCTTTCTTT. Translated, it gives CASSEMGRTNTEAFF. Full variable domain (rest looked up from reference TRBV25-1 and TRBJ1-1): EADIYQTPRYLVIGTGKKITLECSQTMGHDKMYWYQQDPGMELHLIHYSYGVNSTEKGDLSSESTVSRIRTEHFPLTLESARPSHTSQYLCASSEMGRTNTEAFFGQGTRLTVV.

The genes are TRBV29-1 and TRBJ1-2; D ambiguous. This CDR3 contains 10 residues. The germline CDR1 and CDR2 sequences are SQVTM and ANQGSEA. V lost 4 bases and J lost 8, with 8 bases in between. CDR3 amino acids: CSVVEGGYTF. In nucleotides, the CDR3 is TGCAGCGTTGTCGAGGGAGGCTACACCTTC.